These T cell receptor beta chains were read from a single sample in a study of regulatory T cells in long-lasting Graves disease. One entry per CDR3 protein, called by TCRdb with MiXCR from the multiplex PCR reads. The table has about 530,000 distinct CDR3 sequences, roughly a sixth seen once. Another study also made use of these data, one on T cells in Graves' hyperthyroidism and ophthalmopathy.

The sequencing used peripheral blood mononuclear cells (PBMCs), collected at new diagnosis, from a patient treated with antithyroid drugs. These receptors originate from a woman aged 35 to 59 with Graves disease. CDR3s include the opening cysteine and the closing phenylalanine or tryptophan. The D gene is left open where the match is weak. Part of the rows lack a size; the others show once, few, many or a class for expanded clones.

clone size,D gene,J gene,V gene,CDR3 protein,CDR3 DNA
many,-,TRBJ1-2,TRBV12-3/TRBV12-4,CASSLDSIVYGYTF,TGTGCCAGCAGCCTGGACAGTATTGTTTATGGCTACACCTTC
-,TRBD1,TRBJ2-6,TRBV19,CASSGVDRGRSGANVLTF,TGTGCCAGTAGTGGTGTAGACAGGGGGCGATCTGGGGCCAACGTCCTGACTTTC
-,TRBD2,TRBJ2-7,TRBV27,CASLGLAGDEQYF,TGTGCCAGCCTGGGACTAGCGGGGGACGAGCAGTACTTC
-,TRBD2,TRBJ2-1,TRBV7-3,CASSLAPRGGSYNEQFF,TGTGCCAGCAGCTTAGCGCCTCGGGGGGGCTCCTACAATGAGCAGTTCTTC
few,-,TRBJ2-2,TRBV6-5,CASSYQGFGELFF,TGTGCCAGCAGTTACCAGGGATTCGGGGAGCTGTTTTTT
few,TRBD1,TRBJ1-3,TRBV20-1,CSAEDRVRNTIYF,TGCAGTGCTGAAGACAGGGTCCGGAACACCATATATTTT
-,-,TRBJ1-3,TRBV25-1,CASSGLTSGNTIYF,TGTGCCAGCAGTGGCCTGACCTCTGGAAACACCATATATTTT
-,-,TRBJ2-3,TRBV2,CASLDRYTQYF,TGTGCCAGCTTAGACCGTTATACGCAGTATTTT
many,-,TRBJ1-5,TRBV2,CASRGVSNQPQHF,TGTGCCAGCAGAGGGGTTAGCAATCAGCCCCAGCATTTT
few,-,TRBJ2-2,TRBV5-1,CASSLEDLRGAGELFF,TGCGCCAGCAGCTTGGAGGACCTTAGGGGCGCCGGGGAGCTGTTTTTT
-,-,TRBJ2-5,TRBV20-1,CSARFNNQPVETQYF,TGCAGTGCTAGATTCAACAACCAACCGGTGGAGACCCAGTACTTC
few,TRBD2,TRBJ2-5,TRBV12-3/TRBV12-4,CASSLRVSGGPQETQYF,TGTGCCAGCAGTTTAAGGGTTAGCGGGGGGCCACAAGAGACCCAGTACTTC
many,-,TRBJ2-3,TRBV3-1,CASSLMGSDTQYF,TGTGCCAGCAGCCTGATGGGTTCAGATACGCAGTATTTT
many,TRBD2,TRBJ2-7,TRBV19,CASSTSGGTYEQYF,TGTGCCAGTAGTACTAGCGGGGGCACCTACGAGCAGTACTTC
many,-,TRBJ1-1,TRBV6-5,CASRYVPGVEAFF,TGTGCCAGCAGATACGTTCCAGGGGTGGAAGCTTTCTTT
-,TRBD1,TRBJ1-1,TRBV7-3,CASSLSGEGASNTEAFF,TGTGCCAGCAGCTTATCTGGAGAGGGGGCGTCGAACACTGAAGCTTTCTTT
-,-,TRBJ1-5,TRBV18,CASSPEAANQPQHF,TGTGCCAGCTCACCGGAGGCAGCTAATCAGCCCCAGCATTTT
-,TRBD1,TRBJ2-3,TRBV12-3/TRBV12-4,CASSLVQGTDTQYF,TGTGCCAGCAGTTTAGTACAGGGGACAGATACGCAGTATTTT
-,TRBD2,TRBJ2-5,TRBV3-1,CASRLSGTSGEETQYF,TGTGCCAGCAGGCTCTCCGGGACTAGCGGGGAAGAGACCCAGTACTTC
many,-,TRBJ1-2,TRBV12-3/TRBV12-4,CASSYDGLYGYTF,TGTGCCAGCAGTTACGACGGGCTCTATGGCTACACCTTC
-,TRBD2,TRBJ2-1,TRBV28,CASSLAGRGYNEQFF,TGTGCCAGCAGTTTAGCGGGGAGGGGCTACAATGAGCAGTTCTTC
-,TRBD1,TRBJ1-6,TRBV9,CASRPSPGQGDSPLHF,TGTGCCAGCAGACCCTCCCCGGGGCAGGGGGATTCACCCCTCCACTTT
many,-,TRBJ1-1,TRBV6-1,CAVGWNTEAFF,TGTGCAGTTGGCTGGAACACTGAAGCTTTCTTT
many,-,TRBJ1-4,TRBV3-1,CASSPPGEKLFF,TGTGCCAGCAGCCCCCCCGGTGAAAAACTGTTTTTT
many,TRBD1,TRBJ1-2,TRBV3-1,CASSQEDRGYGYTF,TGTGCCAGCAGCCAAGAGGACAGGGGCTATGGCTACACCTTC
many,-,TRBJ2-3,TRBV24-1,CATSEGGGDTQYF,TGTGCCACCAGTGAGGGAGGGGGAGATACGCAGTATTTT
-,TRBD1,TRBJ1-1,TRBV5-1,CASSLGPTGGNTEAFF,TGCGCCAGCAGCTTGGGACCCACAGGGGGCAACACTGAAGCTTTCTTT
many,TRBD1,TRBJ1-2,TRBV11-2,CASSLGATGAGGYTF,TGTGCCAGCAGCTTAGGGGCCACAGGGGCTGGTGGCTACACCTTC
few,-,TRBJ1-6,TRBV12-3/TRBV12-4,CASRPRGSYSPLHF,TGTGCCAGCAGGCCCAGGGGAAGTTACTCACCCCTCCACTTT
many,-,TRBJ2-7,TRBV10-3,CAISHPAYEQYF,TGTGCCATCAGTCACCCAGCCTACGAGCAGTACTTC
many,-,TRBJ1-5,TRBV12-3/TRBV12-4,CASSFDTAGQPQHF,TGTGCCAGCAGTTTTGACACCGCCGGACAGCCCCAGCATTTT
many,-,TRBJ1-1,TRBV5-6,CASSLNARANTEAFF,TGTGCCAGCAGCTTGAATGCCAGGGCGAACACTGAAGCTTTCTTT
many,-,TRBJ2-3,TRBV7-9,CASSLIPDTQYF,TGTGCCAGCAGCTTAATACCAGATACGCAGTATTTT
-,-,TRBJ2-7,TRBV5-6,CASSLYHSYEQYF,TGTGCCAGCAGCTTGTACCACTCCTACGAGCAGTACTTC
-,-,TRBJ1-1,TRBV4-1,CASSQVMEVRITEAFF,TGCGCCAGCAGCCAGGTCATGGAGGTTAGGATCACTGAAGCTTTCTTT